This TCR beta chain was identified in a study of CD4+ T cells in melanoma. Study conclusions and caveats: In melanoma, neoantigen-specific CD4+ T cells reportedly differed in differentiation state. CD8+ T cell, macrophage and B cell function reportedly correlated with neoantigen-specific CD4+ T cells.

Sequenced by immunoSEQ multiplex PCR; TCRdb stores in-frame clones only, minus some. Among over 130,000 clones listed, approximately 91% were seen once. V gave up 6 bases and J gave up 8 bases, with 13 bases separating them. The CDR3 sequence is 13 residues long. In germline, CDR1 is SNHLY, CDR2 FYNNEI. This clone occurred a few times. What it binds is unknown. J is TRBJ2-2 and V is TRBV2; perhaps TRBD1 as D (6 bases). This receptor was taken from a human donor with melanoma. CDR3 nucleotides: TGTGCCAGCAGAACAACAGGGAGAGGGGAGCTGTTTTTT. The encoded protein is CASRTTGRGELFF.